These 20 T cell receptor beta chains were sequenced from one sample in a study of blood T cell repertoires in COVID-19. Sequenced by immunoSEQ multiplex PCR; TCRdb stores in-frame clones only, minus some. The table has tens of thousands of clones, under 80% seen once. The specimen was peripheral blood. These TCRs come from a human donor in a cohort sampled during active COVID-19.

The chain uses TRBV13 and TRBJ2-5; TRBD1 is a possible D gene (5 bases). From germline, CDR1 is PRHDT and CDR2 FYEKMQ (reference sequence). V lost 5 bases and J 2 bases, leaving 21 bases between the germline ends. The CDR3 is 17 residues long. The CDR3 here is CASSPLSLSGAQETQYF. The CDR3 DNA reads as TGTGCCAGCAGCCCACTGTCTTTGTCTGGGGCACAAGAGACCCAGTACTTC. The full variable domain, in which reference TRBV13 and TRBJ2-5 provide the parts outside the CDR3, is AAGVIQSPRHLIKEKRETATLKCYPIPRHDTVYWYQQGPGQDPQFLISFYEKMQSDKGSIPDRFSAQQFSDYHSELNMSSLELGDSALYFCASSPLSLSGAQETQYFGPGTRLLVL.

This clone was counted once. The chain combines TRBV5-6 with TRBJ2-7, with D possibly matching TRBD2 (7 bases). Germline V gene lookup returns CDR1 SGHDT and CDR2 YYEEEE. V was shortened by 1 base and J by 7 bases, with 15 bases between the two germline ends. The CDR3 extends over 14 amino acids. The CDR3 DNA reads TGTGCCAGCAGCTTGTTAGGGGGGGCGCGGGAGCAGTACTTC. Its protein is CASSLLGGAREQYF.

V gene TRBV6-2 or TRBV6-3 combines with J gene TRBJ2-5; D is perhaps TRBD1 (5 bases). With 5 bases removed from V and 0 bases from J, the gap between germline ends came to 13 bases. Per germline, CDR1 MNHEY and CDR2 SVGEGT. The CDR3 is 15 amino acids. The CDR3 DNA is TGTGCCAGCAGTCCCGACAGAGAGTACCAAGAGACCCAGTACTTC. Translation: CASSPDREYQETQYF.

The rearrangement uses TRBV11-2 and TRBJ1-2; TRBD1 matches 7 bases. The germline CDR1 and CDR2 sequences are SGHAT and FQNNGV. With V trimmed by 6 bases and J by 4 bases, 11 bases remained unmatched. The CDR3 covers 15 residues. The CDR3 bases are TGTGCCAGCAGTTTGAGGGGATCAGGGGGCTATGGCTACACCTTC. This codes for CASSLRGSGGYGYTF.

This clone was seen a single time. The CDR3 is CASSLASYNEQFF. The CDR3, as DNA: TGTGCCAGCAGCTTAGCTAGCTACAATGAGCAGTTCTTC. This chain joins TRBV7-2 and TRBJ2-1, with D hard to call. CDR1 SGHTA and CDR2 FQGNSA come from the germline V gene. With 0 bases removed from V and 3 bases from J, the gap between germline ends came to 3 bases. The CDR3 loop spans 13 amino acids.

The J gene is TRBJ1-5, the V gene TRBV21-1; no DNA check was done on the table's D call, TRBD1. TRBV21-1 constitutes a pseudogene. The CDR3 length is 15 residues. CDR3: CASSEPGQINQPQHF. CDR3 in DNA: TGTGCCAGCAGCGAACCGGGACAGATAAATCAGCCCCAGCATTTT.

The chain carries TRBV5-6 and TRBJ2-2, with D possibly matching TRBD1 (5 bases). The germline V gene encodes CDR1 SGHDT and CDR2 YYEEEE. The V end was cut by 4 bases, the J end by 2 bases, with 18 bases between. The CDR3 is 17 amino acids. CDR3 bases: TGTGCCAGCAGCCTGGAAGCCATAGGGGCAAACACCGGGGAGCTGTTTTTT. It encodes CASSLEAIGANTGELFF.

This sequence joins TRBV24-1 and TRBJ2-7; 7 bases agree with TRBD1. Trimming removed 5 bases from V and 3 bases from J; junction bases left unmatched: 9. The CDR3 covers 15 residues. The germline CDR1 and CDR2 sequences are KGHDR and SFDVKD. Here the CDR3 reads CATSVAKGAGYEQYF. CDR3 DNA sequence: TGTGCCACCAGTGTCGCGAAGGGGGCTGGCTACGAGCAGTACTTC.

The chain has TRBV7-9 and TRBJ1-2; 7 bases are shared with TRBD1. V lost 4 bases and J lost 0; bases outside the gene matches: 11. Germline V gene data show CDR1 as SEHNR and CDR2 as FQNEAQ (reference sequence). This CDR3 spans 17 amino acids. CDR3 in DNA: TGTGCCAGCAGCTCAAATACAGGGGTTGAAGCTAACTATGGCTACACCTTC. As protein: CASSSNTGVEANYGYTF.

The chain has TRBV27 and TRBJ1-1; 7 positions agree with TRBD1. Germline trimming cut 4 bases from V and 4 bases from J; bases unmatched to any gene: 9. From germline, CDR1 is MNHEY and CDR2 SMNVEV (reference sequence). The length of the CDR3 is 15 residues. The CDR3 sequence: CASSSQTGSGTEAFF. As DNA, the CDR3 is TGTGCCAGCAGTTCCCAGACAGGGAGTGGCACTGAAGCTTTCTTT.

This clone was recorded once. This rearrangement joins TRBV27 to TRBJ1-5; the D gene is possibly TRBD1 (6 bases). The germline V gene encodes CDR1 MNHEY and CDR2 SMNVEV (reference sequence). V was cut by 3 bases and J by 5 bases, with 17 bases left in between. The CDR3 is 16 amino acids. CDR3 protein: CASSFSGTPAHQPQHF. DNA for the CDR3: TGTGCCAGCAGTTTCTCCGGGACACCAGCACATCAGCCCCAGCATTTT.

This clone was detected only once. The V call is TRBV6-6, the J call TRBJ2-2; 9 bases are shared with TRBD1. The CDR3 is 13 residues long. Germline V gives CDR1 MNHNY, CDR2 SVGAGI (reference sequence). Trimming at V came to 6 bases and at J to 6 bases, leaving 2 bases not matched to a gene. The CDR3 sequence is CASRDRGPGELFF. Here the CDR3 DNA reads TGTGCCAGCAGGGACAGGGGACCCGGGGAGCTGTTTTTT.

The J gene is TRBJ2-1, the V gene TRBV7-9, with 10 bases matching TRBD2. J was trimmed by 3 bases and V by 5 bases; bases with no gene match: 16. Germline CDR1 reads SEHNR; CDR2 reads FQNEAQ (reference sequence). This CDR3 comprises 19 residues. Written as DNA, the CDR3 is TGTGCCAGCAGCATCAACACAATGATTAGCGGGAGGTACTACAATGAGCAGTTCTTC. It yields the protein CASSINTMISGRYYNEQFF.

The chain joins TRBV2 to TRBJ2-5; a weak D match, TRBD1 (5 bases). V lost 6 bases, J lost 7 bases, and 18 bases lay in between. The CDR3 runs 14 residues. Germline CDR1 and CDR2: SNHLY and FYNNEI. The CDR3 spells CASSRRTPEMTQYF. In DNA form, the CDR3 reads TGTGCCAGCAGCCGACGGACACCTGAGATGACCCAGTACTTC.

The V call is TRBV6-5, the J call TRBJ1-1; 8 bases map to TRBD1. This CDR3 comprises 15 residues. The germline V gene encodes CDR1 MNHEY and CDR2 SVGAGI. J was trimmed by 4 bases and V by 1 base; bases with no gene match: 5. CDR3 loop: CASSYYRTGGTEAFF. The CDR3 bases are TGTGCCAGCAGTTACTATCGCACAGGGGGCACTGAAGCTTTCTTT.

V gene TRBV13 combines with J gene TRBJ2-7, with a possible D match to TRBD2 (5 bases). The CDR3 is 13 amino acids. Germline-derived CDR1 and CDR2 are PRHDT and FYEKMQ (reference sequence). V lost 3 bases and J 3 bases, leaving 9 bases between the germline ends. The CDR3 nucleotides are TGTGCCAGCAGCTTGCCTGCGGGCTACGAGCAGTACTTC. Translating gives CASSLPAGYEQYF.

The chain joins TRBV28 to TRBJ2-7, with no clear D. The CDR3 is made up of 11 amino acids. Germline-derived CDR1 and CDR2 are MDHEN and SYDVKM. V lost 5 bases and J lost 2, with 4 bases in between. The CDR3 nucleotides read TGTGCCAGCAGTCGTCCCTACGAGCAGTACTTC. It codes for CASSRPYEQYF.

This rearrangement joins TRBV6-6 to TRBJ1-2; tentatively, D is TRBD1 (6 bases). The CDR3 spans 13 residues. Germline V gene lookup returns CDR1 MNHNY and CDR2 SVGAGI (reference sequence). The germline V and J ends were trimmed by 6 bases and 4 bases, with 12 bases remaining between them. The CDR3: CASSQQGSYGYTF. In nucleotides, the CDR3 is TGTGCCAGCAGCCAACAGGGAAGCTATGGCTACACCTTC.

The V call is TRBV6-5, the J call TRBJ2-7, with 7 nucleotides matching TRBD2. The germline V gene has CDR1 MNHEY and CDR2 SVGAGI. Trimming removed 4 bases from V and 5 bases from J; junction bases left unmatched: 14. This CDR3 comprises 16 residues. The CDR3 bases are TGTGCCAGCAGTTCCAGCTCCGGGGGGATTTACAACGAGCAGTACTTC. Protein sequence: CASSSSSGGIYNEQYF.

The chain uses TRBV4-1 and TRBJ1-5, with D perhaps TRBD1 (6 bases). Germline values: CDR1 MGHRA, CDR2 YSYEKL. V dropped 0 bases and J dropped 8 bases, with 14 bases sitting between them. CDR3 length equals 15 residues. CDR3 region: CASSQEGQPRKPQHF. Here the CDR3 DNA reads TGCGCCAGCAGCCAAGAAGGACAGCCTAGAAAGCCCCAGCATTTT.